This T cell receptor beta chain stems from a study of identical twins (dated by TCRdb to between 2015 and 2016). For context, the study as a whole: To test whether fetal clonotypes persist, this study deep-sequenced TCR alpha and beta repertoires from monozygotic twins, from unrelated adults of various ages, and from cord blood. To rule out contamination, the twin experiments were replicated at different times with different library preparation protocols.

The library was built by means of 5' RACE. For sequencing, an Illumina HiSeq 2000 was employed. A universal primer binding site was added through template switching, and the final cDNA carried a unique molecular identifier so that TCR cDNA molecules could be counted accurately. Specific primers in the conserved constant-segment region were used to synthesize first-strand cDNA for TCR alpha and beta chains. To control for contamination, every cDNA library was double barcoded, receiving both a SMART-Mk sample barcode and Illumina barcodes. Two successive PCR steps introduced TruSeq adapter sequences along with Illumina sample barcodes. TCR alpha and beta cDNA libraries were sequenced on the Illumina HiSeq platform with custom primers. Turning to the authors' computational methods: Raw reads were processed with MiGEC to extract unique molecular identifiers, and MiXCR was used to determine CDR3 positions. Recombination models were inferred per individual with the repgenHMM and IGoR tools using an EM algorithm. The tcR package in R was used for shared clonotype analysis, with sharing normalized by the product of cloneset sizes. To study raw recombination free of thymic and clonal selection effects, out-of-frame nonproductive sequences were analyzed. In-frame beta chains were kept once TCRdb had trimmed the public reads at Q25 with fastp and called clones with MiXCR. Entries are consolidated by CDR3 protein sequence, retaining the most common genes and DNA. The V and J calls were not made by the authors but by TCRdb's processing. The sample profile shows 700,000 or so distinct CDR3 sequences; about 9.4% of them were found once. The ten largest clonotypes hold approximately 0.89% of the sample.

This clonotype occurred many times. Its antigen target is currently unknown. It has no much larger one-base neighbor in the sample; base qualities were not kept. Every donor was a healthy Caucasian. Three pairs of female monozygotic twins, all aged roughly 18 to 30 years, were included in the twin cohort. Peripheral blood mononuclear cells were used as the source from which RNA for TCR libraries was isolated. General findings and caveats noted by the study authors: Out-of-frame TCR alpha sequences shared between twins showed an excess of low generation-probability sequences compared with coincidental sharing between unrelated individuals. Abundant cord blood beta clonotypes carried fewer insertions; young adult naive repertoires showed a weaker similar trend, while memory repertoires showed none. Invariant T cells such as MAIT and iNKT could partly confound zero-insertion analyses, though diverse VJ usage argued against this for most clonotypes. A weaker excess of twin sharing was found in beta out-of-frame sequences because the signal-to-noise ratio was lowered by fewer shared sequences. In monozygotic twins, out-of-frame TCR alpha sharing was systematically underestimated by recombination models, although the models agreed with sharing between unrelated individuals. Conclusions relied on cross-sectional statistical analysis, since the same donors could not be followed over many years.

Trimming accounts for 4 bases at V and 4 bases at J, while the number of junction bases matched to no gene is 11. Counted from cysteine to phenylalanine, this CDR3 has 16 amino acids. Only the CDR3 DNA stays, 48 bases, in frame from base 1. Reading the germline V gene gives CDR1 SGHRS and CDR2 YFSETQ. This sample also belongs to another study, concerning yellow fever vaccine responses in identical twins. The second source states: According to the authors, in identical twins the way T cells responded to vaccination appeared partly convergent and partly personalized. Focusing on identical twins, the study followed the T cell clones that responded to the vaccine, and did so with precision.

This receptor was identified in a woman aged 18-29 years in good health. The chain is made from TRBV5-1 and TRBJ2-3; 8 bases in between match TRBD2. The sample was PBMCs. The nucleotide sequence reads as follows: TGCGCCAGCAGCGAGTCCGGGGGGGCCTTGGCAGATACGCAGTATTTT. The encoded protein is CASSESGGALADTQYF.